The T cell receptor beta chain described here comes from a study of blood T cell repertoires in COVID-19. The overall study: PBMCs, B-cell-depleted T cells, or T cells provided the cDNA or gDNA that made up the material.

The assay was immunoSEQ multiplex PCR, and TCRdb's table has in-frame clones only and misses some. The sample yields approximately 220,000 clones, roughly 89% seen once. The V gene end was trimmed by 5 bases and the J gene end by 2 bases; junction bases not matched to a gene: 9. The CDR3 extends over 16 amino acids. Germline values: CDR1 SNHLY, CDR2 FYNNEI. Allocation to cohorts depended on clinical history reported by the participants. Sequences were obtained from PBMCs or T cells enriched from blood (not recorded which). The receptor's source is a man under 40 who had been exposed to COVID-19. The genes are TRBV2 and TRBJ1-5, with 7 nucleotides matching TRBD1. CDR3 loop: CASSPKQGMGNQPQHF. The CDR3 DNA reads TGTGCCAGCAGTCCCAAACAGGGGATGGGCAATCAGCCCCAGCATTTT.